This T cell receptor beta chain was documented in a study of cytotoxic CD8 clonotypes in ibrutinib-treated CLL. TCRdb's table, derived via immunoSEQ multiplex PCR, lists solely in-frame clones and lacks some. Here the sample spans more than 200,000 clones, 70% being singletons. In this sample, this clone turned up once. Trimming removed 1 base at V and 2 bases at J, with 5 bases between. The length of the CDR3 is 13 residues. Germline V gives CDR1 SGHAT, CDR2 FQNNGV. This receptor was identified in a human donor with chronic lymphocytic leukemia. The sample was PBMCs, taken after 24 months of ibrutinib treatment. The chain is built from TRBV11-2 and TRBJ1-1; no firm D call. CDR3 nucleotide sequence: TGTGCCAGCAGCTTAGCCGGAAACACTGAAGCTTTCTTT. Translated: CASSLAGNTEAFF.